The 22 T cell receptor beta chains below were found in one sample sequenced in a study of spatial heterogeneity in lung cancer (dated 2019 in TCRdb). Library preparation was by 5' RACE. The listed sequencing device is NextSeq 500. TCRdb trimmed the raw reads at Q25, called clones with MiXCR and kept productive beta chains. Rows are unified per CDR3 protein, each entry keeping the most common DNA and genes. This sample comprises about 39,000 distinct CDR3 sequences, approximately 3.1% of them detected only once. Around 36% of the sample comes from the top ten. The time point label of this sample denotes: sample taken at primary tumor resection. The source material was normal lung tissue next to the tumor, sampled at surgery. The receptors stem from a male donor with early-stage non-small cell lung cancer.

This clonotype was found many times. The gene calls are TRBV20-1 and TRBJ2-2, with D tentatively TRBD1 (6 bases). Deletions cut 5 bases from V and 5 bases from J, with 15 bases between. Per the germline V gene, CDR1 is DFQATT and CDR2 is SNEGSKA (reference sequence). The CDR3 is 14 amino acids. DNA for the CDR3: TGCAGTGCTTCGCAGGGGAAGGTGACCGGGGAGCTGTTTTTT. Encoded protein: CSASQGKVTGELFF.

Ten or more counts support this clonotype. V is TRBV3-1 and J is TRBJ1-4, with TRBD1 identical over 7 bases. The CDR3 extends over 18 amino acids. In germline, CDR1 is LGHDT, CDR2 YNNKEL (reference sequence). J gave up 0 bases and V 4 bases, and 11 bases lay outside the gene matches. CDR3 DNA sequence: TGTGCCAGCAGCCGATGGACAGGAACCTTTTCAACTAATGAAAAACTGTTTTTT. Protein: CASSRWTGTFSTNEKLFF.

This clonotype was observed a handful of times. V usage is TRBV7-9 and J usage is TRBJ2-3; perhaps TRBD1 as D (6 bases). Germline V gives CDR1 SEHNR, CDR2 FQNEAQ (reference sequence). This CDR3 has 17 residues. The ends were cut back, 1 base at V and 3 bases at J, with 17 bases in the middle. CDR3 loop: CASSLGVDSLGTDTQYF. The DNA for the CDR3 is TGTGCCAGCAGCTTAGGGGTGGACAGTCTGGGGACAGATACGCAGTATTTT.

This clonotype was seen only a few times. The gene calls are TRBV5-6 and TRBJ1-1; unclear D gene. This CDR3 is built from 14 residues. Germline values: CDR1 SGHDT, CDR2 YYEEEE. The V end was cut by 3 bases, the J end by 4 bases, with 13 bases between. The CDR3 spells CASSWNPDGTEAFF. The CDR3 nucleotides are TGTGCCAGCAGCTGGAACCCCGACGGCACTGAAGCTTTCTTT.

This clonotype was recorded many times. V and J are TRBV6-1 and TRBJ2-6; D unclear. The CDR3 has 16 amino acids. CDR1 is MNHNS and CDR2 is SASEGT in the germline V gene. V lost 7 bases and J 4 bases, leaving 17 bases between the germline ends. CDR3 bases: TGTGCCAGCAATCCCGGGTCGACGTCAGGGGCCAACGTCCTGACTTTC. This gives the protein CASNPGSTSGANVLTF.

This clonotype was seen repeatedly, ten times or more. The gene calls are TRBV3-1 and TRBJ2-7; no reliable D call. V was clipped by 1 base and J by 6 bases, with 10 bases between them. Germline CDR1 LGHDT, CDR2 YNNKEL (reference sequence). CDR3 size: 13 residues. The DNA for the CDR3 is TGTGCCAGCAGCCAAGGAACGGACCTCGAGCAGTACTTC. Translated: CASSQGTDLEQYF.

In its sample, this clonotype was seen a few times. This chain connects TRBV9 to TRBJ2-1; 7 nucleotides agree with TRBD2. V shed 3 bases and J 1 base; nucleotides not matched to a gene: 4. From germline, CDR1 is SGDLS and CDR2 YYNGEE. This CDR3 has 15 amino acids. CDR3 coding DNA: TGTGCCAGCAGCGAATGGCGGGGGTCCTACAATGAGCAGTTCTTC. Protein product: CASSEWRGSYNEQFF.

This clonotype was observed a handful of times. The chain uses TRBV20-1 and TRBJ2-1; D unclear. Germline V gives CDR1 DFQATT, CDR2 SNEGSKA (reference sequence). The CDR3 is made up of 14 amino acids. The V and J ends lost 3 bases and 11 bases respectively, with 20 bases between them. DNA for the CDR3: TGCAGTGCTAGTGGCGATAGTTCCGTCCCAAAGCAGTTCTTC. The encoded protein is CSASGDSSVPKQFF.

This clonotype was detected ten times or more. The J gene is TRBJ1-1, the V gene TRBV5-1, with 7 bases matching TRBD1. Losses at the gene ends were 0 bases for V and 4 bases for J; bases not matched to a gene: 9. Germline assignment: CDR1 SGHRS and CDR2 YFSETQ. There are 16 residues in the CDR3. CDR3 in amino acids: CASSLAPGQRFTEAFF. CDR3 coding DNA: TGCGCCAGCAGCTTGGCCCCGGGACAGAGGTTCACTGAAGCTTTCTTT. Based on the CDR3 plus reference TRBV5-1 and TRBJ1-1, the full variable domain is KAGVTQTPRYLIKTRGQQVTLSCSPISGHRSVSWYQQTPGQGLQFLFEYFSETQRNKGNFPGRFSGRQFSNSRSEMNVSTLELGDSALYLCASSLAPGQRFTEAFFGQGTRLTVV.

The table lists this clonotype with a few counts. The DNA for the CDR3 is TGTGCCAGCGCCCTGGCGGCGGTTCCCAACGAGCAGTACTTC. This gives the protein CASALAAVPNEQYF. The genes are TRBV28 and TRBJ2-7; D is uncertain. Per germline, CDR1 MDHEN and CDR2 SYDVKM. The CDR3 loop spans 14 amino acids. V was pared by 8 bases and J by 5 bases, with 19 bases between.

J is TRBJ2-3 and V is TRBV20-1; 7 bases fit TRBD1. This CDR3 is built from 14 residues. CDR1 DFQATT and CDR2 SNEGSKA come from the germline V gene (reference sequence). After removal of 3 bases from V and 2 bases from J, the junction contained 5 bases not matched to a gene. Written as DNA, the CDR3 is TGCAGTGCTAGTAGGGACAGAGACACAGATACGCAGTATTTT. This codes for CSASRDRDTDTQYF.

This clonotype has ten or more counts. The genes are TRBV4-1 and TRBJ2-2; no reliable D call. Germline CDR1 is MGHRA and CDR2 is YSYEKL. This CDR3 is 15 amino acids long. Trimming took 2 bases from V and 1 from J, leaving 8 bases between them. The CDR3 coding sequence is TGCGCCAGCAGCCAACACCCAGTGAACACCGGGGAGCTGTTTTTT. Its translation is CASSQHPVNTGELFF.

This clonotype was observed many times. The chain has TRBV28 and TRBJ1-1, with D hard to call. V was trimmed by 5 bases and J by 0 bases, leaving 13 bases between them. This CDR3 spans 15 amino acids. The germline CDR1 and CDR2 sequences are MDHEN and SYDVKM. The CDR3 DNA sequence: TGTGCCAGCAGTCCCTGGGGAGAGATGAACACTGAAGCTTTCTTT. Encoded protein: CASSPWGEMNTEAFF.

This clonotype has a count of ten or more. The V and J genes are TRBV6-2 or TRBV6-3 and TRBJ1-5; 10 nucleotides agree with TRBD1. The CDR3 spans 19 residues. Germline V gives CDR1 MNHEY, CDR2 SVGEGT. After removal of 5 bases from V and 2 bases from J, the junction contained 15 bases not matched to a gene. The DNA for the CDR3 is TGTGCCAGCAGTACCGGAGCGGACAGGGGGGTATTTCGCAATCAGCCCCAGCATTTT. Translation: CASSTGADRGVFRNQPQHF.

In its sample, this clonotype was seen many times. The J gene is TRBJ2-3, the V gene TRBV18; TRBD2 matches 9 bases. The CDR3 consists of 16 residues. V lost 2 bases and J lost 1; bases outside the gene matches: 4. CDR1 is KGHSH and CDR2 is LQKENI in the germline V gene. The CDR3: CASSPGAGGGTDTQYF. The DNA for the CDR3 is TGTGCCAGCTCACCAGGAGCGGGGGGTGGCACAGATACGCAGTATTTT.

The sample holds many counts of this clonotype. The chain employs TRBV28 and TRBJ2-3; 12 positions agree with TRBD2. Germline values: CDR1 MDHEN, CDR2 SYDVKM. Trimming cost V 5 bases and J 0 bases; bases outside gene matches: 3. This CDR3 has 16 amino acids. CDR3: CASSRGLAGSTDTQYF. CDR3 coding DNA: TGTGCCAGCAGTCGGGGACTAGCGGGTAGCACAGATACGCAGTATTTT.

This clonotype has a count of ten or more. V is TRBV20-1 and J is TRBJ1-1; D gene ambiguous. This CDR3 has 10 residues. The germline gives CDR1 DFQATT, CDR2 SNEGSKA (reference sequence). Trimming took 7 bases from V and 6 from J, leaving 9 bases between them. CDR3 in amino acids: CSGQRAEAFF. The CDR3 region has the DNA TGCAGTGGTCAGAGGGCTGAAGCTTTCTTT.

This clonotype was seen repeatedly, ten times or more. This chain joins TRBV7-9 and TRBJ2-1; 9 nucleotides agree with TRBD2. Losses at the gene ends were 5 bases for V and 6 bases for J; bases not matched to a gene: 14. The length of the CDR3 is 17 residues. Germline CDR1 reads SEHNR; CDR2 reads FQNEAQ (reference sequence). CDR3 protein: CASSLLRGSGRANEQFF. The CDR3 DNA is TGTGCCAGCAGCCTACTCCGGGGTAGCGGGAGAGCCAATGAGCAGTTCTTC.

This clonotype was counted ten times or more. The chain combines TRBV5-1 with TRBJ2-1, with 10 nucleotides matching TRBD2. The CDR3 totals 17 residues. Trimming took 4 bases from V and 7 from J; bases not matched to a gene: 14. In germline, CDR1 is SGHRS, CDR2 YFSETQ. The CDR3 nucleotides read TGCGCCAGCAGCCCGACCCCAGCGGGAGGGGGTAGAAATGAGCAGTTCTTC. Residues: CASSPTPAGGGRNEQFF.

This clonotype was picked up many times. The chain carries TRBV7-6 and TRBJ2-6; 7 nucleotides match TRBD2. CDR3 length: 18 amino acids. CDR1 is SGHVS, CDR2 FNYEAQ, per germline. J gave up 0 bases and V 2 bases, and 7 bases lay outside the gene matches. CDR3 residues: CASSLIARENSGANVLTF. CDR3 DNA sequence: TGTGCCAGCAGCTTAATCGCGCGGGAGAACTCTGGGGCCAACGTCCTGACTTTC.

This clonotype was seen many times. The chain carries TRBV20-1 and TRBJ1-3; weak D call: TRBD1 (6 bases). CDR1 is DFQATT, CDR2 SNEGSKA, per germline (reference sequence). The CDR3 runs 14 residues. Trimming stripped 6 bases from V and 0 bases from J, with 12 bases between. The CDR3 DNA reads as TGCAGTGCCGCCGAAGGGGGCTCTGGAAACACCATATATTTT. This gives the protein CSAAEGGSGNTIYF.

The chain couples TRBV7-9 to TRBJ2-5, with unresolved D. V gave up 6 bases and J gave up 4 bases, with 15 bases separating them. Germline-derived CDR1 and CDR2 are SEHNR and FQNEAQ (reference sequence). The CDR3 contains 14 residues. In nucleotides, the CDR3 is TGTGCCAGCAGGCACACAGAGACGGGAGAGACCCAGTACTTC. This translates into CASRHTETGETQYF.